The present T cell receptor beta chain was sequenced within a study of shared clonotypes between healthy human individuals. This table comes from immunoSEQ multiplex PCR, and its TCRdb copy is limited to in-frame clones, with some not included. The repertoire holds just over 2,000,000 clones, with about 95% as singletons. CDR1 is MNHEY, CDR2 SMNVEV, per germline (reference sequence). V gave up 4 bases and J gave up 3 bases, with 10 bases separating them. The CDR3 has 13 residues. About this clone itself: Its matching antigen is unknown. Other DNA sequences from this sample encode an identical CDR3 as well.

Findings and limits, study-wide: The study's rarefaction showed incomplete sorted-subset sequencing despite large depth.

Terminally differentiated effector memory CD45RA+ cells were excluded by CCR7 positive selection of CD45RO-negative cells. Sequenced input: naive CD8+ T cells sorted from blood. The chain carries TRBV27 and TRBJ2-7; D may be TRBD2 (5 bases). The TCR sequence derives from a man aged 18 to 35 in good health. The CDR3 nucleotides are TGTGCCAGCAGTTCTGGTGAGGGCTACGAGCAGTACTTC. This sequence encodes CASSSGEGYEQYF.